The clone carrying this T cell receptor beta chain was seen a few times. Its specificity is unknown. The V end was cut by 0 bases, the J end by 2 bases, with 12 bases between. Germline CDR1 is SGHRS and CDR2 is YFSETQ. This CDR3 has 16 residues. This record comes from a study of T cell repertoires in cytomegalovirus infection. Study at large: Researchers turned to recently identified HLA-C-restricted CMV epitopes as well as well-studied HLA-B-restricted ones. Signatures in public TCR beta sequences pointed to both CMV infection and matching HLA type. Findings and limits, study-wide: Pooled public TCR beta family frequency picked out CMV carriers with the relevant HLA.

Using its own MiXCR run on the reads, TCRdb lists one record per CDR3 protein. There are 380,000 or so distinct CDR3 sequences in the sample; around a third occur only once, and less than 15% lies in the top ten. This chain uses TRBV5-1 with TRBJ2-1; D possibly corresponds to TRBD2 (5 bases). This sequence was found in a human donor in good health (CMV status not recorded). Some clones in this sample may be carry-over from other donors' samples. The sample here was cultured PBMCs, taken from culture after CMV antigen stimulation. The CDR3, as DNA: TGCGCCAGCAGCTTGGCTAGCACCCGAGCCTACAATGAGCAGTTCTTC. Protein product: CASSLASTRAYNEQFF.